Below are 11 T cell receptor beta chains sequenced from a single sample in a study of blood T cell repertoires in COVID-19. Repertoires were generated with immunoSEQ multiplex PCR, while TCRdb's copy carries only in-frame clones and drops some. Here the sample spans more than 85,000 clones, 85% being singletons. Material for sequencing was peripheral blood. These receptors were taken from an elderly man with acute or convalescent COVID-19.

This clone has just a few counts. CDR3 protein: CASSHRGGNTEAFF. The DNA of the CDR3 is TGTGCCAGCAGCCACAGGGGGGGGAACACTGAAGCTTTCTTT. J is TRBJ1-1 and V is TRBV11-2, with 8 nucleotides matching TRBD1. Germline loops: CDR1 SGHAT, CDR2 FQNNGV. This CDR3 contains 14 residues. Trimming cost V 5 bases and J 1 base; bases outside gene matches: 3.

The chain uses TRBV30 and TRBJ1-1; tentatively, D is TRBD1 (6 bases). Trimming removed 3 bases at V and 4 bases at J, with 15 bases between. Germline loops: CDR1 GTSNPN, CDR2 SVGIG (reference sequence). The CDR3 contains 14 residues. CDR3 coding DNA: TGTGCCTGGAGGACTCAACAGGGACCCACTGAAGCTTTCTTT. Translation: CAWRTQQGPTEAFF.

The CDR3 coding sequence is TGTGCCAGCAGCTTGCAGGGGGGCCTAGCGGGACAGGAGCAGTACTTC. Its protein product is CASSLQGGLAGQEQYF. The chain carries TRBV7-2 and TRBJ2-7, with TRBD2 matching over 9 bases. CDR3 length equals 16 residues. The J segment lost 7 bases and the V segment lost 3 bases, leaving 13 bases of the junction unmatched. The germline V gene encodes CDR1 SGHTA and CDR2 FQGNSA.

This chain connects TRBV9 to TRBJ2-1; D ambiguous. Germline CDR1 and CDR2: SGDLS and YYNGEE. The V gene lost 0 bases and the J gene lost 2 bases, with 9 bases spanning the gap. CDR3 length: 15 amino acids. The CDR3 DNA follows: TGTGCCAGCAGCGTAGATGCGCCTCCCTACAATGAGCAGTTCTTC. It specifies CASSVDAPPYNEQFF.

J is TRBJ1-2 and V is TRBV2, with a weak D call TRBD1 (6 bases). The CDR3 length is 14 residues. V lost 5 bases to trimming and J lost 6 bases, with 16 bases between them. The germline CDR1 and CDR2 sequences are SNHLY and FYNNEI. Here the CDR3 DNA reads TGTGCCAGCAGTCAAACCGGGACAATCAATGGCTACACCTTC. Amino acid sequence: CASSQTGTINGYTF. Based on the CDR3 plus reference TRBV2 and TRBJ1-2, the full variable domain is EPEVTQTPSHQVTQMGQEVILRCVPISNHLYFYWYRQILGQKVEFLVSFYNNEISEKSEIFDDQFSVERPDGSNFTLKIRSTKLEDSAMYFCASSQTGTINGYTFGSGTRLTVV.

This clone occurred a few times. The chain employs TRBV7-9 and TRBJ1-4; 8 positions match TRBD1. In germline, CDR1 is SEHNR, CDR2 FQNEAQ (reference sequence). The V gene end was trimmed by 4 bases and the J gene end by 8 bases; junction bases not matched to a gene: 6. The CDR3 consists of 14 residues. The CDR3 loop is CASSSQGASEKLFF. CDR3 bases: TGTGCCAGCAGCTCGCAGGGGGCGTCAGAAAAACTGTTTTTT.

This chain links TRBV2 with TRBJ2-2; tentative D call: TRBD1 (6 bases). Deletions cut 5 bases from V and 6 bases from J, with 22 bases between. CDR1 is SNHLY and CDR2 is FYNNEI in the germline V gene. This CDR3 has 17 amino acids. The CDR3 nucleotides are TGTGCCAGCAGTCCACTACAGGGAAAAATGGTACCCGGGGAGCTGTTTTTT. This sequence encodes CASSPLQGKMVPGELFF.

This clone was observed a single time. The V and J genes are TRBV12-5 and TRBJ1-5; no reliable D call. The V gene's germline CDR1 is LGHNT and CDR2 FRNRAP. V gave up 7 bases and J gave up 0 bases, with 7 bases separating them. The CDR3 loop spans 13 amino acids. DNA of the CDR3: TGTGCTAGTGCCGTTAATAGCAATCAGCCCCAGCATTTT. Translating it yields CASAVNSNQPQHF. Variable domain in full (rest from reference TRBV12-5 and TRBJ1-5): DARVTQTPRHKVTEMGQEVTMRCQPILGHNTVFWYRQTMMQGLELLAYFRNRAPLDDSGMPKDRFSAEMPDATLATLKIQPSEPRDSAVYFCASAVNSNQPQHFGDGTRLSIL.

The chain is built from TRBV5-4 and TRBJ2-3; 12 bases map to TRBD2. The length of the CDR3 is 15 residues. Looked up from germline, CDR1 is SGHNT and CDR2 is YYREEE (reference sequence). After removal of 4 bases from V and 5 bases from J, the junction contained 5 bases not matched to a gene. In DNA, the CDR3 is TGTGCCAGCAGCCTAGCGGGAGGGCGGGAAGATACGCAGTATTTT. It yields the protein CASSLAGGREDTQYF.

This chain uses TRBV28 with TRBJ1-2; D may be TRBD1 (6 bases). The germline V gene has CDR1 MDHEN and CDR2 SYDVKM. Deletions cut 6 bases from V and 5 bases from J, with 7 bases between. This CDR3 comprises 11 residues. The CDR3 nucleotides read TGTGCCAGCAGAAGGGGGTATGGCTACACCTTC. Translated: CASRRGYGYTF.

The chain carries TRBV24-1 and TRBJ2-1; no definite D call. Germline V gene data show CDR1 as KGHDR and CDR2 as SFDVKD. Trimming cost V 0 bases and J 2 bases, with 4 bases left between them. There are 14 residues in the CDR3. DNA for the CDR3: TGTGCCACCAGTGATTTGACACCCTACAATGAGCAGTTCTTC. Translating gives CATSDLTPYNEQFF.